Shown below are 13 T cell receptor beta chains from a single sample sequenced in a study of T cell repertoires in cytomegalovirus infection. TCRdb called the reads again in MiXCR, with one record for every CDR3 protein. The data contain fewer than 400,000 distinct CDR3 sequences, around 18% of them singletons. The sample consisted of PBMCs. These receptors were collected from a human donor in good health (CMV status not recorded). Some clones in this sample may be carry-over from other donors' samples.

This clonotype came up a few times. The gene calls are TRBV11-3 and TRBJ2-1, with 7 nucleotides matching TRBD2. In germline, CDR1 is SGHNT, CDR2 YENEEA. The CDR3 consists of 15 residues. V was clipped by 0 bases and J by 3 bases; unmatched bases: 2. The CDR3: CASSLDRDYYNEQFF. The CDR3 nucleotides read TGTGCCAGCAGCTTAGATCGGGACTACTACAATGAGCAGTTCTTC.

The rearrangement joins TRBV6-2 or TRBV6-3 to TRBJ1-2, with a tentative D call TRBD1 (6 bases). The CDR3 extends over 15 amino acids. Germline CDR1 and CDR2: MNHEY and SVGEGT. The V end lost 6 bases, the J end lost 5 bases, and 19 bases lay between the germline ends. The CDR3 bases are TGTGCCAGCAGAGACCTCGATCAGGGGAGATATGGCTACACCTTC. Its translation: CASRDLDQGRYGYTF.

This clonotype was seen a few times. The chain links TRBV5-1 to TRBJ2-2; 7 bases line up with TRBD1. The V segment lost 0 bases and the J segment 4 bases; nucleotides outside the gene matches: 3. This CDR3 comprises 15 residues. Germline CDR1 SGHRS, CDR2 YFSETQ. The CDR3 coding sequence is TGCGCCAGCAGCTTGGAGGGGACAGCCACCGGGGAGCTGTTTTTT. The encoded protein is CASSLEGTATGELFF.

This clonotype has a count of ten or more. This rearrangement joins TRBV7-9 to TRBJ2-1; TRBD1 aligns across 10 bases. Germline V gene lookup returns CDR1 SEHNR and CDR2 FQNEAQ (reference sequence). The CDR3 consists of 14 residues. Unmatched junction bases numbered 8, after V lost 7 bases and J lost 8 bases. The CDR3 region is CASTYLGTGDEQFF. The CDR3 DNA is TGTGCCAGCACCTATCTCGGGACAGGGGATGAGCAGTTCTTC.

The V call is TRBV10-3, the J call TRBJ1-3; D is ambiguous. The CDR3 has 13 amino acids. Per the germline V gene, CDR1 is ENHRY and CDR2 is SYGVKD. Trimming removed 4 bases at V and 6 bases at J, with 10 bases between. The CDR3 DNA reads TGTGCCATCAGTGGGGGATTGACAAACACCATATATTTT. Protein product: CAISGGLTNTIYF.

This clonotype was counted between two and nine times. This chain connects TRBV5-4 to TRBJ2-3; 9 nucleotides align to TRBD2. V was clipped by 6 bases and J by 1 base; unmatched bases: 3. Germline CDR1 is SGHNT and CDR2 is YYREEE (reference sequence). This CDR3 region has 14 residues. CDR3 amino acids: CASTRGGRTDTQYF. The DNA of the CDR3 is TGTGCCAGCACGCGGGGGGGCCGCACAGATACGCAGTATTTT.

J is TRBJ2-5 and V is TRBV7-2; 8 bases map to TRBD1. The CDR3 runs to 14 residues. Losses at the gene ends were 5 bases for V and 5 bases for J; bases not matched to a gene: 7. The germline V gene has CDR1 SGHTA and CDR2 FQGNSA. The CDR3 sequence is CASSIQGAGETQYF. CDR3 nucleotides: TGTGCCAGCAGCATCCAGGGGGCGGGGGAGACCCAGTACTTC.

The V and J genes are TRBV6-2 or TRBV6-3 and TRBJ2-7; a weak D match, TRBD1 (6 bases). Deletions cut 3 bases from V and 1 base from J, with 10 bases between. Germline V gene data show CDR1 as MNHEY and CDR2 as SVGEGT. CDR3 size: 14 residues. CDR3 in DNA: TGTGCCAGCAGTTATCACAGGGCGTCCTACGAGCAGTACTTC. Its translation is CASSYHRASYEQYF.

This clonotype was found a few times. This chain connects TRBV3-1 to TRBJ1-2; the D gene is possibly TRBD1 (6 bases). The CDR3 loop spans 14 amino acids. Germline CDR1 is LGHDT and CDR2 is YNNKEL (reference sequence). The ends were cut back, 3 bases at V and 2 bases at J, with 10 bases in the middle. The DNA of the CDR3 is TGTGCCAGCAGCCACGAGGGGGTCAACTATGGCTACACCTTC. This codes for CASSHEGVNYGYTF.

The chain employs TRBV20-1 and TRBJ2-3; 7 nucleotides match TRBD2. Germline values: CDR1 DFQATT, CDR2 SNEGSKA (reference sequence). The CDR3 is made up of 17 amino acids. Trimming took 0 bases from V and 0 from J; bases not matched to a gene: 9. This chain's CDR3 is CSARDDGLDVSTDTQYF. The CDR3 nucleotides are TGCAGTGCTAGAGACGACGGACTAGACGTTAGCACAGATACGCAGTATTTT.

The table lists this clonotype with a few counts. This CDR3 reads CATSPRPAGNTGELFF. The CDR3 DNA follows: TGTGCCACCAGCCCCCGACCAGCAGGGAACACCGGGGAGCTGTTTTTT. The chain is built from TRBV15 and TRBJ2-2; D is unclear. Trimming cost V 5 bases and J 1 base, with 14 bases left between them. Germline CDR1 LNHNV, CDR2 YYDKDF (reference sequence). CDR3 length: 16 amino acids. The entire variable domain, with the rest obtained from reference TRBV15 and TRBJ2-2, is as follows: DAMVIQNPRYQVTQFGKPVTLSCSQTLNHNVMYWYQQKSSQAPKLLFHYYDKDFNNEADTPDNFQSRRPNTSFCFLDIRSPGLGDTAMYLCATSPRPAGNTGELFFGEGSRLTVL.

This clonotype was counted a few times. The rearrangement joins TRBV12-3 or TRBV12-4 to TRBJ2-5, with TRBD2 matching over 12 bases. The CDR3 is 15 residues long. The trim removed 5 bases at V and 4 bases at J, leaving 5 bases unmatched. CDR3 bases: TGTGCCAGCAGTGTCCTAGCGGGAGGGGCAGAGACCCAGTACTTC. Translating it yields CASSVLAGGAETQYF.

V gene TRBV19 combines with J gene TRBJ2-7; 8 bases are a match to TRBD1. V was clipped by 1 base and J by 3 bases; unmatched bases: 5. In germline, CDR1 is LNHDA, CDR2 SQIVND (reference sequence). This CDR3 comprises 15 residues. DNA of the CDR3: TGTGCCAGTAGTATAGGCAGGGGGCCGGGCTACGAGCAGTACTTC. Amino acid sequence: CASSIGRGPGYEQYF.